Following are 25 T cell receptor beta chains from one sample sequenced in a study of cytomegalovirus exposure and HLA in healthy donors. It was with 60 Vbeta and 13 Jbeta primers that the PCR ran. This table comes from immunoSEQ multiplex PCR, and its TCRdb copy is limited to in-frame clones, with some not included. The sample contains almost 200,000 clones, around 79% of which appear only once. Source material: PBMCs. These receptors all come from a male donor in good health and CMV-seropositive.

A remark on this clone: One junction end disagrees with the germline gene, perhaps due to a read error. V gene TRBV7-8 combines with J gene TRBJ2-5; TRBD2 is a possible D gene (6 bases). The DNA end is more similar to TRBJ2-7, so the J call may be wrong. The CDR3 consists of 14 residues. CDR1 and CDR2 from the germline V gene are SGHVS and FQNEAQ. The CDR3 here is CAGSFPGGTYEQYF. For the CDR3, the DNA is TGTGCCGGCAGCTTCCCGGGCGGGACCTACGAGCAGTACTTC.

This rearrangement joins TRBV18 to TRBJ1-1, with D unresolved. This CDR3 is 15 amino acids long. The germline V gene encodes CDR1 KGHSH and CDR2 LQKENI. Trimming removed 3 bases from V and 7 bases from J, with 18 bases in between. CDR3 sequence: CASSPSREEGDEAFF. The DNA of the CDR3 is TGTGCCAGCTCACCCTCGAGGGAGGAAGGTGATGAAGCTTTCTTT.

The CDR3 coding sequence is TGTGCCAGCAAGCCGGGGAGCTCTGGAAACACCATATATTTT. Translated, it gives CASKPGSSGNTIYF. The chain combines TRBV9 with TRBJ1-3; D is ambiguous. V lost 6 bases to trimming and J lost 0 bases, with 10 bases between them. The CDR3 is 14 residues long. Germline V gives CDR1 SGDLS, CDR2 YYNGEE. Combining the CDR3 with reference TRBV9 and TRBJ1-3 gives the whole variable domain DSGVTQTPKHLITATGQRVTLRCSPRSGDLSVYWYQQSLDQGLQFLIQYYNGEERAKGNILERFSAQQFPDLHSELNLSSLELGDSALYFCASKPGSSGNTIYFGEGSWLTVV.

The CDR3 nucleotides are TGCAGCGTTGAAGACGGGCGGGGGGGCGGGGAGCTGTTTTTT. Protein product: CSVEDGRGGGELFF. The chain uses TRBV29-1 and TRBJ2-2; 9 bases are a match to TRBD2. Germline values: CDR1 SQVTM, CDR2 ANQGSEA. There are 14 residues in the CDR3. J gave up 7 bases and V 0 bases, and 3 bases lay outside the gene matches.

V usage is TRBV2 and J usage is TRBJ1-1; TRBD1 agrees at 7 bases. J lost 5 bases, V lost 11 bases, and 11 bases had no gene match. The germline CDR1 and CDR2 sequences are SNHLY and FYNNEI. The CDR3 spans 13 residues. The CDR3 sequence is CAGTRDSGTEAFF. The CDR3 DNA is TGTGCCGGAACCCGGGACAGTGGAACTGAAGCTTTCTTT.

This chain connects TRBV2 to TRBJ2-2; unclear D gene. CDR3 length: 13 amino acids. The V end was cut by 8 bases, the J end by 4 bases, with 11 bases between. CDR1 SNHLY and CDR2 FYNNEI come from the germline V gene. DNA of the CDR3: TGTGCCAGCTCCCTGAAGAGCACCGGGGAGCTGTTTTTT. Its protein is CASSLKSTGELFF.

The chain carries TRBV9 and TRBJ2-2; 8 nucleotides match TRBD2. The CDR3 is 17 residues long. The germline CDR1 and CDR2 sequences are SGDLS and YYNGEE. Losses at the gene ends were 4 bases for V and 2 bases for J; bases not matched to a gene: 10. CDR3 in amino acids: CASSPPGGGPNTGELFF. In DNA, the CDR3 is TGTGCCAGCAGCCCCCCGGGAGGGGGACCCAACACCGGGGAGCTGTTTTTT.

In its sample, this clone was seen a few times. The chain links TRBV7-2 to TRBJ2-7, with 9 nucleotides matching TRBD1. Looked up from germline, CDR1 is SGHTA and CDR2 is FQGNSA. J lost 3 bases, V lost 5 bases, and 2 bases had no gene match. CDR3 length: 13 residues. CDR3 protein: CASSTGQGYEQYF. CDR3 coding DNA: TGTGCCAGCAGCACGGGACAGGGCTACGAGCAGTACTTC.

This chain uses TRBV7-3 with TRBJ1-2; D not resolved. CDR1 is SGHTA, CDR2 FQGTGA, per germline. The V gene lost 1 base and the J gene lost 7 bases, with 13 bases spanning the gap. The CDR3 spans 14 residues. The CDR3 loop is CASSLMGGKVGYTF. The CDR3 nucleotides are TGTGCCAGCAGCTTAATGGGCGGGAAGGTTGGCTACACCTTC.

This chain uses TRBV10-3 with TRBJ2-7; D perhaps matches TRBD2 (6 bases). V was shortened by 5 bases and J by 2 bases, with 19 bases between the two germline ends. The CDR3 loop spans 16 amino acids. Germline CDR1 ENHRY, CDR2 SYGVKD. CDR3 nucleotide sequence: TGTGCCATCAGTCTCCTCTGGGGGGAGGAACCCTACGAGCAGTACTTC. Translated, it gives CAISLLWGEEPYEQYF.

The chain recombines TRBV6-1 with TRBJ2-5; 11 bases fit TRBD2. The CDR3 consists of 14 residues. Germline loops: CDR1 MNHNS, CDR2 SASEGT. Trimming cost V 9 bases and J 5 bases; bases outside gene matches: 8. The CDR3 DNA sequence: TGTGCCAGTCTAGCGGGAGGCGTTGGGGAGACCCAGTACTTC. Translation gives CASLAGGVGETQYF.

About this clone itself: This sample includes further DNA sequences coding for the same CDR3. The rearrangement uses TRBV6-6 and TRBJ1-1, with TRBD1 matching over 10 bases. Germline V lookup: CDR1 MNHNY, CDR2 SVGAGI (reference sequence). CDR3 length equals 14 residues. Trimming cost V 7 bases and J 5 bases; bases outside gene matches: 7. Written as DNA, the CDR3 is TGTGCCAGCATTCGACAGGGGGCGGGAACTGAAGCTTTCTTT. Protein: CASIRQGAGTEAFF.

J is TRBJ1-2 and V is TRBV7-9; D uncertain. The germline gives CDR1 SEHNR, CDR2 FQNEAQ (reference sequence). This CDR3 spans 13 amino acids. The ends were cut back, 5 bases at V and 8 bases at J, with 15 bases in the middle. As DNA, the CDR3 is TGTGCCAGCAGCCCTGACACCGCTCGGGGCTACACCTTC. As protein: CASSPDTARGYTF.

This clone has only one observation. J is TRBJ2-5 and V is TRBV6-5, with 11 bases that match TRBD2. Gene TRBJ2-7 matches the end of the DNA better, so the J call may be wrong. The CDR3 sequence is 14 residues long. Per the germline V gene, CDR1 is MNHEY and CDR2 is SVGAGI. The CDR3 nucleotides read TGTGCCAGCAGCCAACTAGCGGGGGACGGCGAGCAGTACTTC. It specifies CASSQLAGDGEQYF.

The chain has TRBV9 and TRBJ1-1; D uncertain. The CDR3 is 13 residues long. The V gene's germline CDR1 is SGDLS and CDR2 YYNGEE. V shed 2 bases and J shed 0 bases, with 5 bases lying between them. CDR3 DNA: TGTGCCAGCAGCGTTACAGTGAACACTGAAGCTTTCTTT. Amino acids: CASSVTVNTEAFF.

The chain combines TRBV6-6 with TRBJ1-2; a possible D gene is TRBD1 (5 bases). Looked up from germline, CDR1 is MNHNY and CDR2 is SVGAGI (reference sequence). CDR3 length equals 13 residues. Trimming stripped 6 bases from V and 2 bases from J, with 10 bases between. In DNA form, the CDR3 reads TGTGCCAGCAGGTCGACAGAAAACTATGGCTACACCTTC. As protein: CASRSTENYGYTF.

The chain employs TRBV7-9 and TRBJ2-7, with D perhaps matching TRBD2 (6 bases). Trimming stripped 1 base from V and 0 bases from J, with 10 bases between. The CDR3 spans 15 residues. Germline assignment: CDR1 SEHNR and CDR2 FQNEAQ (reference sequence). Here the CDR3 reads CASSLGTTRSYEQYF. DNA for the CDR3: TGTGCCAGCAGCTTAGGGACTACCCGCTCCTACGAGCAGTACTTC.

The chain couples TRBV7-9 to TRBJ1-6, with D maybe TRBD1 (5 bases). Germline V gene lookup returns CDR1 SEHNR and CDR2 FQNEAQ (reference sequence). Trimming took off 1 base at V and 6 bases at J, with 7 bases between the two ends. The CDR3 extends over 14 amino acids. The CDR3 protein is CASSLDQGNSPLHF. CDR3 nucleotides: TGTGCCAGCAGCTTAGATCAGGGTAATTCACCCCTCCACTTT.

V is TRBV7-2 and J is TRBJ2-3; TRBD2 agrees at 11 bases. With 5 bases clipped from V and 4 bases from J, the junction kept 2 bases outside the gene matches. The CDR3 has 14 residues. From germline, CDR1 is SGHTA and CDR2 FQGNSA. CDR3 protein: CASSPGLAADTQYF. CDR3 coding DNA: TGTGCCAGCAGCCCGGGACTAGCGGCAGATACGCAGTATTTT.

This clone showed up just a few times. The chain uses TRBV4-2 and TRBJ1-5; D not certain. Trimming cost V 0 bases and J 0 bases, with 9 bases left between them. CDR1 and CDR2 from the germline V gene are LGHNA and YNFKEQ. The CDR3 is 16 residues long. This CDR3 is CASSQDLQYSNQPQHF. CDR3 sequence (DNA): TGTGCCAGCAGCCAAGATCTACAGTATAGCAATCAGCCCCAGCATTTT.

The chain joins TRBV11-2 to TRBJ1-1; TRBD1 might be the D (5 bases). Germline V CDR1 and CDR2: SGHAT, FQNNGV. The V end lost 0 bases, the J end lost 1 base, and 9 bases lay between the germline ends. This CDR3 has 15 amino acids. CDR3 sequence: CASSLDRGGNTEAFF. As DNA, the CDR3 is TGTGCCAGCAGCTTAGATCGGGGGGGGAACACTGAAGCTTTCTTT.

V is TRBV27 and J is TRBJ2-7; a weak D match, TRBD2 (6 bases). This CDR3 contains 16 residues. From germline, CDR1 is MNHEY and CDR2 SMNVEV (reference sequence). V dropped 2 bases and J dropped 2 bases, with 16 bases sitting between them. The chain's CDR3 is CASSLTPGLLTYEQYF. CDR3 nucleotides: TGTGCCAGCAGTTTAACACCGGGACTTCTCACCTACGAGCAGTACTTC.

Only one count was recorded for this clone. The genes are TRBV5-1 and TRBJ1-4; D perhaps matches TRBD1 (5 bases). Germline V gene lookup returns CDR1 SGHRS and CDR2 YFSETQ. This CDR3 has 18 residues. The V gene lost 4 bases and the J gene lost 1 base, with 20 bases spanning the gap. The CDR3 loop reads CASSRQGLDFGTNEKLFF. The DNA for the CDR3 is TGCGCCAGCAGCCGTCAGGGTCTTGATTTCGGAACTAATGAAAAACTGTTTTTT.

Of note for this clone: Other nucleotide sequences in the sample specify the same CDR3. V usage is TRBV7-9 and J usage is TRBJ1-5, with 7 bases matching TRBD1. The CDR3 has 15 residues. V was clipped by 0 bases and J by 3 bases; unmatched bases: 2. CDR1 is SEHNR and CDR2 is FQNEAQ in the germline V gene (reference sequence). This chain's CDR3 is CASSLAGTVNQPQHF. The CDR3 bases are TGTGCCAGCAGCTTAGCCGGGACAGTCAATCAGCCCCAGCATTTT.

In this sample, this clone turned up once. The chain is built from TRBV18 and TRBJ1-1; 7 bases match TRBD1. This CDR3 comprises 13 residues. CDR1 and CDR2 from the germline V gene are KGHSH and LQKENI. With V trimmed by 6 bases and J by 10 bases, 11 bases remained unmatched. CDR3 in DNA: TGTGCCAGCTCCCAGGGACAGACGAGGGGAGCTTTCTTT. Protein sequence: CASSQGQTRGAFF.